This T cell receptor (beta chain) was sequenced in a study of identical twins. Per the germline V gene, CDR1 is SNHLY and CDR2 is FYNNEI. This CDR3 is 14 amino acids long. V lost 3 bases to trimming and J lost 7 bases, with 15 bases between them. A template switching step contributed a universal primer site, while unique molecular identifiers were present in the cDNA. TCRdb reprocessed the 5' RACE reads with MiXCR, giving one entry per CDR3 protein. Of around 650,000 distinct CDR3 sequences in the sample, 7% to 7.5% are singletons; the top ten hold about 1.6%. These data were also reused for a study on yellow fever vaccine responses in identical twins.

The sequence was obtained from a woman between 18 and 30 years old in good health. Sequenced input: PBMCs. This chain links TRBV2 with TRBJ2-5, with D possibly TRBD2 on 7 matching bases. The CDR3 DNA follows: TGTGCCAGCAGTGAGGTCAGGGGAGGGGGGACCCAGTACTTC. As protein: CASSEVRGGGTQYF.